The source of this T cell receptor beta chain is a study of blood T cell repertoires in COVID-19. Participants, about 18 to 90 years old, spanned about 26 US areas. Measured with immunoSEQ multiplex PCR; TCRdb has only the in-frame clones, and not every one. The data contain roughly 210,000 clones, roughly 84% of them seen just once; the ten biggest clones take up roughly 7.2%. The V segment lost 2 bases and the J segment 6 bases; nucleotides outside the gene matches: 8. The length of the CDR3 is 17 residues. Germline V lookup: CDR1 LGHDT, CDR2 YNNKEL (reference sequence). The sequence was collected from a man aged 30 to 39 in a cohort exposed to, infected with or recovered from COVID-19 (not recorded which). Sequenced: PBMCs or T cells enriched from blood (not recorded which). The chain combines TRBV3-1 (or the pseudogene TRBV3-2) with TRBJ2-1; 12 positions agree with TRBD2. The chain's CDR3 is CASSQPLTSGSGNEQFF. In DNA, the CDR3 is TGTGCCAGCAGCCAACCTCTGACTAGCGGGAGTGGCAATGAGCAGTTCTTC.